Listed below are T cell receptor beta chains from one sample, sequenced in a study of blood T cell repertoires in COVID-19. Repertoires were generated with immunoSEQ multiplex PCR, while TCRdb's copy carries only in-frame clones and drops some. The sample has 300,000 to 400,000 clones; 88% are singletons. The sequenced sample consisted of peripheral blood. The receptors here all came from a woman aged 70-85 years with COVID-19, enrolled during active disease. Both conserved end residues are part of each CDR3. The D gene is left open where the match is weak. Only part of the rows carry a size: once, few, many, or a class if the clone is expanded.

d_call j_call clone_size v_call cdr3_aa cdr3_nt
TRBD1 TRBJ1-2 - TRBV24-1 CATSDGQGLGGYTF TGTGCCACCAGTGATGGACAGGGACTGGGGGGCTACACCTTC
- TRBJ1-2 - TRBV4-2 CASSSDSRANYGYTF TGTGCCAGCAGCAGCGACAGTAGAGCTAACTATGGCTACACCTTC
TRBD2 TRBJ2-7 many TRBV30 CAWSPSGLESSYEQYF TGTGCCTGGAGTCCTTCGGGACTAGAGAGCTCCTACGAGCAGTACTTC
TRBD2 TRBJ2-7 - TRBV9 CASSISSGLSYEQYF TGTGCCAGCAGCATATCTAGCGGCCTCTCCTACGAGCAGTACTTC
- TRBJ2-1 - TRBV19 CASSIMPSSYNEQFF TGTGCCAGTAGTATAATGCCCAGCTCCTACAATGAGCAGTTCTTC
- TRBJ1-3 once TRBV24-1 CATSSTGNTIYF TGTGCCACCAGTTCTACTGGAAACACCATATATTTT
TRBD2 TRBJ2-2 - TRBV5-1 CASSLALAGVRTGELFF TGCGCCAGCAGCTTGGCACTAGCGGGGGTCCGAACCGGGGAGCTGTTTTTT
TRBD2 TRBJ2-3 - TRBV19 CASSMVLAGRDTQYF TGTGCCAGTAGTATGGTACTAGCGGGGAGGGATACGCAGTATTTT
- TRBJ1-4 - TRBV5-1 CASSFYRATNEKLFF TGCGCCAGCAGCTTTTACAGGGCAACTAATGAAAAACTGTTTTTT
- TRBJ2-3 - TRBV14 CASSQGGDTQYF TGTGCCAGCAGCCAGGGGGGAGATACGCAGTATTTT
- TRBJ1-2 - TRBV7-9 CASSPRSTTGGTFYGYTF TGTGCCAGCAGCCCTCGTTCAACGACAGGCGGCACCTTCTATGGCTACACCTTC
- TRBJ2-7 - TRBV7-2 CASSYSGYEQYF TGTGCCAGCAGCTATAGCGGTTACGAGCAGTACTTC
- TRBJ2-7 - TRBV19 CASSLSTGGSLYEQYF TGTGCCAGTAGCCTCTCGACGGGGGGCAGCCTCTACGAGCAGTACTTC
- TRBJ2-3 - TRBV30 CAWSVRDTQYF TGTGCCTGGAGTGTACGGGATACGCAGTATTTT
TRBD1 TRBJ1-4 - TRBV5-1 CASSLEGQGAEKLFF TGCGCCAGCAGCTTGGAGGGGCAGGGGGCTGAAAAACTGTTTTTT
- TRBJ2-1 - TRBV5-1 CASSLEPGGQWYEQFF TGCGCCAGCAGCTTGGAACCGGGGGGACAATGGTATGAGCAGTTCTTC
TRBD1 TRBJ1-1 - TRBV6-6 CASSYGQGTTEAFF TGTGCCAGCAGTTACGGACAGGGGACCACTGAAGCTTTCTTT
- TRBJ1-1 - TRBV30 CAWSVRIGRGWDTEAFF TGTGCCTGGAGTGTAAGGATTGGGCGGGGATGGGACACTGAAGCTTTCTTT
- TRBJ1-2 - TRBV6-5 CASRPDSNYGYTF TGTGCCAGCAGGCCGGACTCTAACTATGGCTACACCTTC
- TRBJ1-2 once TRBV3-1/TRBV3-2 CASSQQAGQAYGYTF TGTGCCAGCAGCCAACAAGCAGGGCAGGCCTATGGCTACACCTTC
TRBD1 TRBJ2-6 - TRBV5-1 CASSSSFTGELGGANVLTF TGCGCCAGCAGCTCCTCTTTCACAGGGGAGTTGGGTGGGGCCAACGTCCTGACTTTC
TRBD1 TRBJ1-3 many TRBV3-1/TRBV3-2 CASKNTGGSGNTIYF TGTGCCAGCAAAAATACAGGGGGCTCTGGAAACACCATATATTTT
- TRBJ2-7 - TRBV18 CASSPESYEQYF TGTGCCAGCTCACCAGAGTCCTACGAGCAGTACTTC
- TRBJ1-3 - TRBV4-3 CASSQDGGLGNTIYF TGCGCCAGCAGCCAAGATGGGGGGTTGGGAAACACCATATATTTT
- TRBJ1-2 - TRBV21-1 CASSKGDRWWYGYTF TGTGCCAGCAGCAAAGGGGACAGGTGGTGGTATGGCTACACCTTC
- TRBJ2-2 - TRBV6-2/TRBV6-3 CASSLYTGSGELFF TGTGCCAGCAGCCTCTACACAGGGAGCGGGGAGCTGTTTTTT
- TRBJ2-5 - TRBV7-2 CASSPTRGAAQETQYF TGTGCCAGCAGCCCTACCCGGGGGGCCGCACAAGAGACCCAGTACTTC
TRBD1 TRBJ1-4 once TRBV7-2 CASSLAGQGASGKLFF TGTGCCAGCAGCTTAGCGGGACAGGGGGCTTCTGGAAAACTGTTTTTT
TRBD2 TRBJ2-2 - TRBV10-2 CASSESGGTNTGELFF TGCGCCAGCAGTGAGTCCGGGGGGACGAACACCGGGGAGCTGTTTTTT
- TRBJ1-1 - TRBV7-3 CASSLWAATEAFF TGTGCCAGCAGCTTATGGGCAGCAACTGAAGCTTTCTTT
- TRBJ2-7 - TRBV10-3 CAIRTDQGSYEQYF TGTGCCATCAGGACGGACCAGGGGTCCTACGAGCAGTACTTC
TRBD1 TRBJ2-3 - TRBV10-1 CASGPGGQDTQYF TGCGCCAGCGGGCCAGGGGGCCAAGATACGCAGTATTTT
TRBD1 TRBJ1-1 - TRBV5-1 CASSFGDSRVEAFF TGCGCCAGCAGCTTTGGGGACAGTAGAGTTGAAGCTTTCTTT
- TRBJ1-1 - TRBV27 CASSSPTRSLNTEAFF TGTGCCAGCAGTTCCCCCACCAGAAGTTTGAACACTGAAGCTTTCTTT
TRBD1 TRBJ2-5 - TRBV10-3 CAITQGAGETQYF TGTGCCATCACCCAGGGGGCGGGGGAGACCCAGTACTTC
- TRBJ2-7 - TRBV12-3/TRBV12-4 CASSLATQGEQYF TGTGCCAGCAGTTTAGCGACCCAGGGCGAGCAGTACTTC
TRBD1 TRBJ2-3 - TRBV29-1 CSVGQVGDTQYF TGCAGCGTCGGACAGGTTGGAGATACGCAGTATTTT
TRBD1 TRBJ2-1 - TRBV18 CASSPVGQSWGEQFF TGTGCCAGCTCACCGGTGGGACAGAGCTGGGGTGAGCAGTTCTTC
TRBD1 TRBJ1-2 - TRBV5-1 CASSLSRDSQQFNYGYTF TGCGCCAGCAGCCTCTCACGGGACAGCCAACAATTTAACTATGGCTACACCTTC
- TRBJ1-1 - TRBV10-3 CAISESAGAAYTEAFF TGTGCCATCAGTGAGTCGGCAGGGGCCGCCTACACTGAAGCTTTCTTT
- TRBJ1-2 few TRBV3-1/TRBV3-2 CASSQAGAIGGYTF TGTGCCAGCAGCCAAGCTGGGGCTATTGGGGGCTACACCTTC